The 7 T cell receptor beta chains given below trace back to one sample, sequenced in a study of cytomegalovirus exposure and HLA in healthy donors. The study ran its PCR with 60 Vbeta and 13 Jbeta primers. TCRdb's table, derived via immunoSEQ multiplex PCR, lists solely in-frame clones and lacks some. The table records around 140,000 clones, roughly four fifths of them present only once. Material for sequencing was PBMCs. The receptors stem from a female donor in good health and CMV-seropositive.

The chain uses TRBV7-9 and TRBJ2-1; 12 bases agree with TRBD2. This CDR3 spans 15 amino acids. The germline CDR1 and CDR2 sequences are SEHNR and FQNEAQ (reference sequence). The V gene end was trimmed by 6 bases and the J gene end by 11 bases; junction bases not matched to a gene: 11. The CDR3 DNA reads TGTGCCAGCAGTTTCGGACTAGCGGGAAAAGGGCAGCAGTTCTTC. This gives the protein CASSFGLAGKGQQFF.

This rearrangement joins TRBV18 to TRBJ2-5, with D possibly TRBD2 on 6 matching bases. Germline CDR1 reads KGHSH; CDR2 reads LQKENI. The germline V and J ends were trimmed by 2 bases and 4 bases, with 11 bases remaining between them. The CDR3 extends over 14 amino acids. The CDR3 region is CASSPGTGLETQYF. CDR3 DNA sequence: TGTGCCAGCTCACCAGGGACTGGGTTAGAGACCCAGTACTTC.

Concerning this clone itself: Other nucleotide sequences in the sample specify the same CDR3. CDR3 DNA: TGCGCCAGCAGCAGCAGGGGGGCACTCACAGATACGCAGTATTTT. The encoded protein is CASSSRGALTDTQYF. The J gene is TRBJ2-3, the V gene TRBV5-1; TRBD1 might be the D (7 bases). The CDR3 contains 15 residues. V was cut by 4 bases and J by 2 bases, with 14 bases left in between. The germline V gene has CDR1 SGHRS and CDR2 YFSETQ. The variable domain in full, completed from reference TRBV5-1 and TRBJ2-3, reads KAGVTQTPRYLIKTRGQQVTLSCSPISGHRSVSWYQQTPGQGLQFLFEYFSETQRNKGNFPGRFSGRQFSNSRSEMNVSTLELGDSALYLCASSSRGALTDTQYFGPGTRLTVL.

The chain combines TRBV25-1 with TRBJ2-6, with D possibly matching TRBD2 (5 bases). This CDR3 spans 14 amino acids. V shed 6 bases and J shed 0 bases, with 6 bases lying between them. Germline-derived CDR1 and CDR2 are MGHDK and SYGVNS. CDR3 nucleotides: TGTGCCAGCAGGGGGAGCTCTGGGGCCAACGTCCTGACTTTC. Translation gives CASRGSSGANVLTF.

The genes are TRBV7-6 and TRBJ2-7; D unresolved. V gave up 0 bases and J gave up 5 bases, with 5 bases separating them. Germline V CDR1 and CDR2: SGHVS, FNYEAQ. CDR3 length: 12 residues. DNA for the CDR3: TGTGCCAGCAGCTTAGCGTCGGACGAGCAGTACTTC. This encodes CASSLASDEQYF.

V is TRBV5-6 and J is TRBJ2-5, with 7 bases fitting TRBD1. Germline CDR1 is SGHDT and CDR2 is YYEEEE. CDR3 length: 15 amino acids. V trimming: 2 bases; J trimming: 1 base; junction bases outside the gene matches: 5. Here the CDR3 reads CASSFAGQAQETQYF. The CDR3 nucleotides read TGTGCCAGCAGCTTTGCAGGACAGGCCCAAGAGACCCAGTACTTC. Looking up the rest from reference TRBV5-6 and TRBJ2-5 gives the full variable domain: DAGVTQSPTHLIKTRGQQVTLRCSPKSGHDTVSWYQQALGQGPQFIFQYYEEEERQRGNFPDRFSGHQFPNYSSELNVNALLLGDSALYLCASSFAGQAQETQYFGPGTRLLVL.

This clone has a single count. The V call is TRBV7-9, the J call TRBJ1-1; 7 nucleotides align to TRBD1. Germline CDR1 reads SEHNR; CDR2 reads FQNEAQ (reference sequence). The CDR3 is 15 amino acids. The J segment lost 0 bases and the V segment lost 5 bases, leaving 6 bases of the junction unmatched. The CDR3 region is CASSDRVGMNTEAFF. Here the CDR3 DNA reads TGTGCCAGCAGCGACAGGGTGGGGATGAACACTGAAGCTTTCTTT.